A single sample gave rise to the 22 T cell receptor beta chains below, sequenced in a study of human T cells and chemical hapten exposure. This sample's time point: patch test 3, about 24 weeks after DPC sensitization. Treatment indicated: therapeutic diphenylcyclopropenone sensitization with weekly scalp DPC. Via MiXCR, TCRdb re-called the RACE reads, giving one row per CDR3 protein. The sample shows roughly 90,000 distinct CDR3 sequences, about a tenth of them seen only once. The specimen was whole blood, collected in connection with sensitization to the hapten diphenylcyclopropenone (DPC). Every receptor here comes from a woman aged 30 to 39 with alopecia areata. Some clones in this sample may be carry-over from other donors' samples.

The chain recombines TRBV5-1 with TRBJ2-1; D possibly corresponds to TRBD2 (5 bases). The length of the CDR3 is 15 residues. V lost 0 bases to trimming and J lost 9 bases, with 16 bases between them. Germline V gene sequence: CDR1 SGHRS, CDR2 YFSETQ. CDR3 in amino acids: CASSLVTNDLGEQFF. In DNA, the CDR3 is TGCGCCAGCAGCTTGGTGACTAATGACCTTGGTGAGCAGTTCTTC. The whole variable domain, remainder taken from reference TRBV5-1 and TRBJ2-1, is KAGVTQTPRYLIKTRGQQVTLSCSPISGHRSVSWYQQTPGQGLQFLFEYFSETQRNKGNFPGRFSGRQFSNSRSEMNVSTLELGDSALYLCASSLVTNDLGEQFFGPGTRLTVL.

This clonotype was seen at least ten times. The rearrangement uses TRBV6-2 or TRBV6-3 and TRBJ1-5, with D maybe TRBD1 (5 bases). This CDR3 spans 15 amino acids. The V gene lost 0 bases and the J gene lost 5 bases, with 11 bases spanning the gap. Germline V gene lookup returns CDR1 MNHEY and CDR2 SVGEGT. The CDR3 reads CASSYSIGADQPQHF. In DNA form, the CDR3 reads TGTGCCAGCAGTTACTCGATCGGGGCGGATCAGCCCCAGCATTTT.

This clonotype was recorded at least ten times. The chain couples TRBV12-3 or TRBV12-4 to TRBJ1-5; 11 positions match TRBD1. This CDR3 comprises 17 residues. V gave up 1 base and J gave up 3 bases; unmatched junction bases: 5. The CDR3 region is CASSLGTGGTNNQPQHF. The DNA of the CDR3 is TGTGCCAGCAGTTTAGGGACAGGGGGCACCAACAATCAGCCCCAGCATTTT.

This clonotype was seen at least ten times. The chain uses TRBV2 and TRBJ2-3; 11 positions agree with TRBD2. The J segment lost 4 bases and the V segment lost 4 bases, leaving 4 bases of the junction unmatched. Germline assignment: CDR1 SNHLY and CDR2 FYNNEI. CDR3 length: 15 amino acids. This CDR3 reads CASSVVAGGSDTQYF. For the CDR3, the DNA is TGTGCCAGCAGTGTAGTAGCGGGGGGGTCAGATACGCAGTATTTT.

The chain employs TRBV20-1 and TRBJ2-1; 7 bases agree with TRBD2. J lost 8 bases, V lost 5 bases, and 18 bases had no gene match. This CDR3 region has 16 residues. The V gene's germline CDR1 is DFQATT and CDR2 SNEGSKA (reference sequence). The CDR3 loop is CSAPPVRGSQYDEQFF. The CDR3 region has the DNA TGCAGTGCTCCGCCTGTTCGCGGGAGTCAATACGATGAGCAGTTCTTC.

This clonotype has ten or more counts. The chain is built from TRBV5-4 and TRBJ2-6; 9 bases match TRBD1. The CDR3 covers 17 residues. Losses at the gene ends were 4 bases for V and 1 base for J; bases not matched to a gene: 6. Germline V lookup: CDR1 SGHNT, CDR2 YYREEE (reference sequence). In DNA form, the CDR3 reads TGTGCCAGCAGCGCCGGACAGGGGAGGTCTGGGGCCAACGTCCTGACTTTC. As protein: CASSAGQGRSGANVLTF.

The CDR3 is CASRVIGTSPNNEQFF. DNA of the CDR3: TGTGCCAGCAGAGTGATCGGGACTAGCCCGAACAATGAGCAGTTCTTC. The chain combines TRBV27 with TRBJ2-1, with 9 bases lining up with TRBD2. Germline CDR1 reads MNHEY; CDR2 reads SMNVEV (reference sequence). V shed 6 bases and J 5 bases; nucleotides not matched to a gene: 11. This CDR3 is built from 16 residues.

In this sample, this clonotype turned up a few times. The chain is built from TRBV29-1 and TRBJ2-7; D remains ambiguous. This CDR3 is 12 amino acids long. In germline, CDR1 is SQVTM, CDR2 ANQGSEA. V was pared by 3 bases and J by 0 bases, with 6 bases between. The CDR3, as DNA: TGCAGCGTTGACCCAGCCTCCTACGAGCAGTACTTC. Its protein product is CSVDPASYEQYF.

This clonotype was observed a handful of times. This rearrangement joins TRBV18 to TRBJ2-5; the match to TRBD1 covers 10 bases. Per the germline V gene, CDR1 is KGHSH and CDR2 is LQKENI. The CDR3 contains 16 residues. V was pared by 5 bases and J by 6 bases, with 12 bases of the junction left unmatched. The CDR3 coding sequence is TGTGCCAGCTCATCGGGATCGACAGGGGGCATTAAGACCCAGTACTTC. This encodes CASSSGSTGGIKTQYF.

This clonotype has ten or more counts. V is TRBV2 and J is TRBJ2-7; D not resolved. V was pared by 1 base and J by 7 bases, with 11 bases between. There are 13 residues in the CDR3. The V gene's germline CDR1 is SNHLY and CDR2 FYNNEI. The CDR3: CASSEVRSGEQYV. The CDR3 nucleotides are TGTGCCAGCAGTGAAGTCAGGTCTGGGGAGCAGTACGTC.

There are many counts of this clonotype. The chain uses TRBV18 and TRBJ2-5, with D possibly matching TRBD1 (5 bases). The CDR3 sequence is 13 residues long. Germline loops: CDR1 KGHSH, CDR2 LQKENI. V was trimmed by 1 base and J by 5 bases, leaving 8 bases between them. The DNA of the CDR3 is TGTGCCAGCTCACCACAGGGGTCGGAGACCCAGTACTTC. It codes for CASSPQGSETQYF.

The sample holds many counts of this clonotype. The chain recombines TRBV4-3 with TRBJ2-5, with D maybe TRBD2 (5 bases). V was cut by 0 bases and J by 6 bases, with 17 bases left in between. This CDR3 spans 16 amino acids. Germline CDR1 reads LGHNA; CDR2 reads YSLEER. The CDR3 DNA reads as TGCGCCAGCAGCCAAGATCCGGTCTGGGGAGAGAAGACCCAGTACTTC. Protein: CASSQDPVWGEKTQYF.

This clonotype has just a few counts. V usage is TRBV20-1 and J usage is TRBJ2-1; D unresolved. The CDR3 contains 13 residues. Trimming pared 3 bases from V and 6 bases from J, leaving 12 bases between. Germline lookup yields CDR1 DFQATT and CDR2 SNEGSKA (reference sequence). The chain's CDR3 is CSARPKSTNEQFF. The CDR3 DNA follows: TGCAGTGCTAGGCCGAAAAGTACCAATGAGCAGTTCTTC.

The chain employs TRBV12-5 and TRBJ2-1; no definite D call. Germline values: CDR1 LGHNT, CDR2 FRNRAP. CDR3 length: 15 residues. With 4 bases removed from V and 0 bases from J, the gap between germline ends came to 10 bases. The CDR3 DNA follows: TGTGCTAGTGGTTCTCGACTCAACTCCTACAATGAGCAGTTCTTC. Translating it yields CASGSRLNSYNEQFF.

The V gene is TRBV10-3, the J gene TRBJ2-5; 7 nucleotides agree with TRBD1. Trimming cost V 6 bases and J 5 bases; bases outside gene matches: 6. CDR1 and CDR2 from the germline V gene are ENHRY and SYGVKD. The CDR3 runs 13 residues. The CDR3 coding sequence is TGTGCCATCAGCCCGACAGGGATCGAGACCCAGTACTTC. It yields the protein CAISPTGIETQYF.

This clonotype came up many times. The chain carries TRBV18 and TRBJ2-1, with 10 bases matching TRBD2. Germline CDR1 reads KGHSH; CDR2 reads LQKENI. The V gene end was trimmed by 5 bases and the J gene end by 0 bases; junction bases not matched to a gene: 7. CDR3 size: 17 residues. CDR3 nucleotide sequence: TGTGCCAGCTCAACCCCCGGACTAGCGGCCTCCTACAATGAGCAGTTCTTC. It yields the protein CASSTPGLAASYNEQFF.

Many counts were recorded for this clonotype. The CDR3: CASSMDPDIRLYEQYF. CDR3 coding DNA: TGTGCCAGTAGTATGGACCCGGACATCAGACTCTACGAGCAGTACTTC. The chain uses TRBV19 and TRBJ2-7, with D tentatively TRBD1 (5 bases). The CDR3 covers 16 residues. The germline V gene has CDR1 LNHDA and CDR2 SQIVND (reference sequence). The V end lost 3 bases, the J end lost 3 bases, and 18 bases lay between the germline ends.

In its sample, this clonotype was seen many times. The CDR3 DNA reads TGTGCCAGCAGCTTAGGGAGGGGGAACACTGAAGCTTTCTTT. Translated, it gives CASSLGRGNTEAFF. The rearrangement uses TRBV7-9 and TRBJ1-1, with D possibly TRBD1 on 5 matching bases. Germline lookup yields CDR1 SEHNR and CDR2 FQNEAQ (reference sequence). The CDR3 covers 14 residues. The V gene lost 1 base and the J gene lost 1 base, with 7 bases spanning the gap.

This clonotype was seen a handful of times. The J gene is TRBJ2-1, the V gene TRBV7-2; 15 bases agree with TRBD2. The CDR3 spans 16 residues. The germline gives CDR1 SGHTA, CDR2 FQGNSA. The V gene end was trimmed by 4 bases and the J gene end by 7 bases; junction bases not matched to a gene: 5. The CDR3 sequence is CASSSGLAGGLNEQFF. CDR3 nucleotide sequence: TGTGCCAGCAGCTCCGGACTAGCGGGAGGGCTAAATGAGCAGTTCTTC.

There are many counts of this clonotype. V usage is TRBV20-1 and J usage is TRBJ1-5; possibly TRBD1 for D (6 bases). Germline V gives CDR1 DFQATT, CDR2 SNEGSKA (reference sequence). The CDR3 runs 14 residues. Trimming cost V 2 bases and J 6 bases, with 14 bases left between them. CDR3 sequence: CSARHTGLGQPQHF. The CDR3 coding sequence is TGCAGTGCTAGACATACAGGGTTGGGTCAGCCCCAGCATTTT.

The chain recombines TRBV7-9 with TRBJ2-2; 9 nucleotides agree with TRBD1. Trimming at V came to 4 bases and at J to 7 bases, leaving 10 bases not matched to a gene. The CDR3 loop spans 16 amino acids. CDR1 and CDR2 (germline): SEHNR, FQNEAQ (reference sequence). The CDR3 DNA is TGTGCCAGCAGCTCAAGTACAGGGGGCGCCGGCGGGGAGCTGTTTTTT. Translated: CASSSSTGGAGGELFF.

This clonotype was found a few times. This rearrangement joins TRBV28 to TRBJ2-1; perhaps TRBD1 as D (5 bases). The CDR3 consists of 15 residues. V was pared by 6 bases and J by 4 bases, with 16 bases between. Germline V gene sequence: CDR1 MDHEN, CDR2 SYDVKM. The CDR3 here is CASSPTWGRYNEQFF. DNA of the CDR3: TGTGCCAGCAGCCCAACTTGGGGCCGTTACAATGAGCAGTTCTTC.